Shown below are 26 T cell receptor beta chains from a single sample sequenced in a study of blood T cell repertoires in COVID-19. Sequenced by immunoSEQ multiplex PCR; TCRdb stores in-frame clones only, minus some. The sample contains tens of thousands of clones, about 88% of which appear only once. Sample: peripheral blood. The receptor set was obtained from a man between 60 and 70 years old with acute or convalescent COVID-19.

This clone was seen only once. V and J are TRBV9 and TRBJ1-1; the D is unclear. Trimming left V 4 bases short and J 7 bases short, with 8 bases between. The CDR3 is 11 residues long. CDR1 is SGDLS and CDR2 is YYNGEE in the germline V gene. CDR3 in amino acids: CASSPRSEAFF. In DNA, the CDR3 is TGTGCCAGCAGCCCTCGGAGTGAAGCTTTCTTT.

This clone showed up just a few times. This sequence joins TRBV24-1 and TRBJ1-2; TRBD1 matches at 10 bases. The CDR3 consists of 15 residues. V was clipped by 3 bases and J by 4 bases; unmatched bases: 4. Germline CDR1 and CDR2: KGHDR and SFDVKD. The CDR3 bases are TGTGCCACCAGTGATGGACAGGGGGATTTCTATGGCTACACCTTC. It translates to CATSDGQGDFYGYTF.

V gene TRBV6-5 combines with J gene TRBJ1-2; possible D gene TRBD1, 5 bases. This CDR3 spans 11 amino acids. Trimming cost V 6 bases and J 7 bases, with 9 bases left between them. Germline V lookup: CDR1 MNHEY, CDR2 SVGAGI. The CDR3 sequence: CASRGRAGYTF. Here the CDR3 DNA reads TGTGCCAGCAGGGGGCGAGCTGGCTACACCTTC.

This chain links TRBV7-9 with TRBJ1-4; a possible D gene is TRBD1 (6 bases). CDR3 length equals 15 residues. V lost 4 bases and J lost 0, with 9 bases in between. The germline V gene encodes CDR1 SEHNR and CDR2 FQNEAQ (reference sequence). CDR3 DNA sequence: TGTGCCAGCAGCTCCGCAGGGGCAACTAATGAAAAACTGTTTTTT. It encodes CASSSAGATNEKLFF.

The chain carries TRBV4-1 and TRBJ1-4; D not certain. V was trimmed by 2 bases and J by 3 bases, leaving 10 bases between them. Germline V gives CDR1 MGHRA, CDR2 YSYEKL. There are 15 residues in the CDR3. CDR3 in DNA: TGCGCCAGCAGCCAACTCCCTAATCCTAATGAAAAACTGTTTTTT. Its translation: CASSQLPNPNEKLFF.

This clone was seen only a few times. The rearrangement joins TRBV6-6 to TRBJ2-7; D is uncertain. The V gene lost 4 bases and the J gene lost 3 bases, with 7 bases spanning the gap. The CDR3 is made up of 12 amino acids. Germline CDR1 is MNHNY and CDR2 is SVGAGI (reference sequence). CDR3 protein: CASSSQYYEQYF. In DNA form, the CDR3 reads TGTGCCAGCAGTTCGCAGTACTACGAGCAGTACTTC.

This rearrangement joins TRBV5-6 to TRBJ1-2; no reliable D call. Germline V CDR1 and CDR2: SGHDT, YYEEEE. This CDR3 has 15 amino acids. Trimming stripped 4 bases from V and 3 bases from J, with 16 bases between. The CDR3 DNA is TGTGCCAGCAGCGGGCCGCGGAGGGCAGACTATGGCTACACCTTC. Translation: CASSGPRRADYGYTF.

V and J are TRBV4-1 and TRBJ1-6; D is perhaps TRBD1 (5 bases). The CDR3 is made up of 15 amino acids. Germline loops: CDR1 MGHRA, CDR2 YSYEKL. V gave up 0 bases and J gave up 10 bases, with 13 bases separating them. CDR3 amino acids: CASSQENTGQSPLHF. DNA for the CDR3: TGCGCCAGCAGCCAAGAAAATACAGGTCAATCACCCCTCCACTTT.

V is TRBV3-1 (or the pseudogene TRBV3-2) and J is TRBJ2-3; 13 bases map to TRBD2. The J segment lost 0 bases and the V segment lost 3 bases, leaving 12 bases of the junction unmatched. This CDR3 region has 20 residues. The germline gives CDR1 LGHDT, CDR2 YNNKEL (reference sequence). CDR3: CASSHRDPGLAGISTDTQYF. CDR3 bases: TGTGCCAGCAGCCACCGAGACCCGGGACTAGCGGGGATCAGCACAGATACGCAGTATTTT.

The genes are TRBV19 and TRBJ2-6; D may be TRBD1 (5 bases). V was shortened by 3 bases and J by 0 bases, with 9 bases between the two germline ends. CDR1 LNHDA and CDR2 SQIVND come from the germline V gene (reference sequence). The length of the CDR3 is 16 residues. The CDR3: CASSMWTNSGANVLTF. Written as DNA, the CDR3 is TGTGCCAGTAGTATGTGGACAAACTCTGGGGCCAACGTCCTGACTTTC.

V gene TRBV7-8 combines with J gene TRBJ2-2; TRBD1 agrees at 7 bases. Germline CDR1 SGHVS, CDR2 FQNEAQ. The CDR3 has 16 amino acids. V dropped 1 base and J dropped 4; count of bases not matched to a gene: 6. CDR3 sequence reads: CASSLVTGDSTGELFF. The CDR3 nucleotides read TGTGCCAGCAGCTTAGTAACAGGGGATAGCACCGGGGAGCTGTTTTTT.

In nucleotides, the CDR3 is TGTGCCAGCAGCCTGGACAGGGCCACCGGGGAGCTGTTTTTT. Translation gives CASSLDRATGELFF. The rearrangement links TRBV9 to TRBJ2-2; the match to TRBD1 covers 8 bases. The CDR3 runs to 14 residues. Looked up from germline, CDR1 is SGDLS and CDR2 is YYNGEE. V lost 4 bases, J lost 4 bases, and 3 bases stayed unmatched.

The J gene is TRBJ1-5, the V gene TRBV30; D may be TRBD1 (5 bases). This CDR3 is built from 12 residues. Germline CDR1 is GTSNPN and CDR2 is SVGIG (reference sequence). V lost 5 bases to trimming and J lost 7 bases, with 12 bases between them. CDR3 in amino acids: CAWGRGGQPQHF. CDR3 in DNA: TGTGCCTGGGGGCGGGGGGGACAGCCCCAGCATTTT.

The chain employs TRBV6-2 or TRBV6-3 and TRBJ1-5; D possibly corresponds to TRBD1 (5 bases). From germline, CDR1 is MNHEY and CDR2 SVGEGT. Deletions cut 0 bases from V and 7 bases from J, with 7 bases between. This CDR3 has 13 residues. The CDR3 sequence: CASSYSRGQPQHF. The CDR3 DNA is TGTGCCAGCAGTTACTCTAGGGGACAGCCCCAGCATTTT.

This clone was found once. The J gene is TRBJ2-1, the V gene TRBV5-8; TRBD2 matches 11 bases. CDR1 SGHTS and CDR2 YDEGEE come from the germline V gene. The length of the CDR3 is 18 residues. J gave up 4 bases and V 0 bases, and 9 bases lay outside the gene matches. The CDR3 loop reads CASSLASVAGGRYNEQFF. CDR3 sequence (DNA): TGTGCCAGCAGCTTGGCCTCCGTAGCGGGGGGGAGGTACAATGAGCAGTTCTTC.

The gene calls are TRBV5-5 and TRBJ2-1; D might be TRBD1 (5 bases). CDR3 length equals 17 residues. The germline gives CDR1 SGHKS, CDR2 YYEKEE (reference sequence). V lost 6 bases and J 0 bases, leaving 19 bases between the germline ends. The CDR3 coding sequence is TGTGCCAGCACCTTAGGATCCGCAGGGCCCTCCTACAATGAGCAGTTCTTC. Translating gives CASTLGSAGPSYNEQFF.

The chain carries TRBV2 and TRBJ1-4; D call uncertain. The germline V and J ends were trimmed by 6 bases and 3 bases, with 8 bases remaining between them. The CDR3 runs 13 residues. The germline gives CDR1 SNHLY, CDR2 FYNNEI. The CDR3, as DNA: TGTGCCAGCAGAGGAGGGCCTAATGAAAAACTGTTTTTT. Its protein is CASRGGPNEKLFF.

The rearrangement uses TRBV5-1 and TRBJ2-2; TRBD2 is a possible D gene (6 bases). Germline V gene data show CDR1 as SGHRS and CDR2 as YFSETQ. The germline V and J ends were trimmed by 0 bases and 6 bases, with 27 bases remaining between them. This CDR3 comprises 20 residues. The CDR3 DNA sequence: TGCGCCAGCAGCTTGGGTATTCCAGGGAGGATCCCAACTGGAGCCGGGGAGCTGTTTTTT. Amino acid sequence: CASSLGIPGRIPTGAGELFF.

This rearrangement joins TRBV19 to TRBJ1-6; TRBD1 matches at 7 bases. Trimming removed 5 bases from V and 7 bases from J; junction bases left unmatched: 8. Germline V CDR1 and CDR2: LNHDA, SQIVND (reference sequence). The CDR3 covers 15 residues. DNA for the CDR3: TGTGCCAGTAGTCCCTCGGGACAGAAAAATTCACCCCTCCACTTT. Translation gives CASSPSGQKNSPLHF.

V usage is TRBV21-1 and J usage is TRBJ1-3. TRBV21-1 is termed a pseudogene. The CDR3 totals 9 residues. The CDR3 DNA is TGTCCTGCTGGAAACACCATATATTTT. Translating it yields CPAGNTIYF.

V usage is TRBV2 and J usage is TRBJ2-5; 7 nucleotides agree with TRBD2. From germline, CDR1 is SNHLY and CDR2 FYNNEI. CDR3 length: 13 amino acids. V lost 4 bases, J lost 5 bases, and 4 bases stayed unmatched. CDR3 sequence (DNA): TGTGCCAGCAGTGGTAACGGGGGGGAGACCCAGTACTTC. This encodes CASSGNGGETQYF.

The chain combines TRBV30 with TRBJ1-1; 8 bases are shared with TRBD1. The junction had 1 base not matched to a gene; V was cut back by 6 bases and J by 4 bases. Looked up from germline, CDR1 is GTSNPN and CDR2 is SVGIG (reference sequence). This CDR3 spans 11 amino acids. The CDR3 bases are TGTGCCTGCACAGGGGGCACTGAAGCTTTCTTT. Its protein is CACTGGTEAFF.

The rearrangement joins TRBV27 to TRBJ1-5, with 11 bases lining up with TRBD1. The CDR3 has 14 residues. The germline CDR1 and CDR2 sequences are MNHEY and SMNVEV (reference sequence). Losses at the gene ends were 8 bases for V and 6 bases for J; bases not matched to a gene: 6. DNA of the CDR3: TGTGCCAGCGGCCGGGACAGGGGGTTTCAGCCCCAGCATTTT. Translated: CASGRDRGFQPQHF.

The chain employs TRBV5-5 and TRBJ1-1; 8 bases are shared with TRBD1. V dropped 5 bases and J dropped 3; count of bases not matched to a gene: 12. Germline V lookup: CDR1 SGHKS, CDR2 YYEKEE (reference sequence). The CDR3 contains 16 residues. The CDR3 DNA follows: TGTGCCAGCAGGTTCGCCCTCGGACAGGGCCACACTGAAGCTTTCTTT. Translated, it gives CASRFALGQGHTEAFF.

The genes are TRBV6-6 and TRBJ2-7; D is uncertain. Trimming took 6 bases from V and 7 from J, leaving 16 bases between them. The germline gives CDR1 MNHNY, CDR2 SVGAGI (reference sequence). This CDR3 has 13 amino acids. The CDR3 spells CASSNAPVREQYF. Here the CDR3 DNA reads TGTGCCAGCAGCAACGCGCCGGTACGAGAGCAGTACTTC.

This clone was seen a few times. As DNA, the CDR3 is TGTGCCAGCAGCCTTACAACGTCTAACTATGGCTACACCTTC. This gives the protein CASSLTTSNYGYTF. This chain connects TRBV3-1 (or the pseudogene TRBV3-2) to TRBJ1-2; no definite D call. V lost 4 bases and J 0 bases, leaving 9 bases between the germline ends. CDR3 length: 14 amino acids. Germline V gene sequence: CDR1 LGHDT, CDR2 YNNKEL (reference sequence).